One T cell receptor beta chain is described in this entry. The antigen remains unidentified. Use of 60 Vbeta and 13 Jbeta primers characterized the PCR. The assay was immunoSEQ multiplex PCR, and TCRdb's table has in-frame clones only and misses some. The sample is made up of about 77,000 clones, and the top ten hold roughly an eighth of it. Trimming cost V 4 bases and J 1 base; bases outside gene matches: 8. The CDR3 length is 16 residues. Germline loops: CDR1 SGHNT, CDR2 YYREEE (reference sequence). The sample comes from a study of cytomegalovirus exposure and HLA in healthy donors. Broader study findings: A later analysis, which compared TCR beta chains of equal frequency, found the HLA-associated ones more clonally expanded.

Input material: PBMCs. The rearrangement links TRBV5-4 to TRBJ2-3, with 8 bases aligning to TRBD1. This clonotype was obtained from a man in his fifties in good health and CMV-seropositive. The CDR3 reads CASSPRGRTGTDTQYF. The CDR3 DNA sequence: TGTGCCAGCAGCCCCAGGGGGCGTACTGGCACAGATACGCAGTATTTT.